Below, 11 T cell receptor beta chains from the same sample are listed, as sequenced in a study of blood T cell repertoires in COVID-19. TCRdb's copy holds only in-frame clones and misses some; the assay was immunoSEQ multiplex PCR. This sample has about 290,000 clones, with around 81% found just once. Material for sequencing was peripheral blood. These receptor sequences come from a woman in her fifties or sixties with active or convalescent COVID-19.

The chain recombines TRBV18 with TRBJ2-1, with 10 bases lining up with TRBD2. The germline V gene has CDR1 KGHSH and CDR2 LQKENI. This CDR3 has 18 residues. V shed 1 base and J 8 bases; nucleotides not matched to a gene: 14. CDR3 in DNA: TGTGCCAGCTCACCACGGAGCGGGAGGGCCGGCAGTGACGATGAGCAGTTCTTC. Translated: CASSPRSGRAGSDDEQFF.

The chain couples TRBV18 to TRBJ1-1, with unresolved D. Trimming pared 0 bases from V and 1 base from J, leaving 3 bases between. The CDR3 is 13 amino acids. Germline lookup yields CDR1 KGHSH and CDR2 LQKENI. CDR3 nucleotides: TGTGCCAGCTCACCACCCAGGAACACTGAAGCTTTCTTT. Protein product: CASSPPRNTEAFF.

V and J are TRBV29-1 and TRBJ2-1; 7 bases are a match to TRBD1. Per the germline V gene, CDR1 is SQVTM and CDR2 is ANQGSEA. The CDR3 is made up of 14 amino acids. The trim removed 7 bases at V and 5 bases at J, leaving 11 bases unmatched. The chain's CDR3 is CSANAGTANNEQFF. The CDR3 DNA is TGCAGCGCCAACGCCGGGACAGCCAACAATGAGCAGTTCTTC.

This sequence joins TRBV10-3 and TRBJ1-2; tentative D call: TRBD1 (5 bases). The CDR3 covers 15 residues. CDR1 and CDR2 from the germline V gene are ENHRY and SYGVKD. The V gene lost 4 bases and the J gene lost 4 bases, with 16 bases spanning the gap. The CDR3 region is CAISGGGVDSYGYTF. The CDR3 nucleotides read TGTGCCATCAGTGGGGGAGGGGTGGATTCCTATGGCTACACCTTC.

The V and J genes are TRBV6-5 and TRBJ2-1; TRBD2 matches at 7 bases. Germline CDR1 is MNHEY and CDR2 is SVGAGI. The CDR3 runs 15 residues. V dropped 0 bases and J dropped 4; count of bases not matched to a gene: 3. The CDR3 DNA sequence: TGTGCCAGCAGTTACTCTAGCGGGCTATACAATGAGCAGTTCTTC. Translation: CASSYSSGLYNEQFF.

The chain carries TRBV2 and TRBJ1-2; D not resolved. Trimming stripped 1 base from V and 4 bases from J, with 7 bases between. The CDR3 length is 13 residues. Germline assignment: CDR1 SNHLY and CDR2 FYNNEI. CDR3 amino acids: CASSEEFSYGYTF. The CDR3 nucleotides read TGTGCCAGCAGTGAAGAGTTTAGCTATGGCTACACCTTC.

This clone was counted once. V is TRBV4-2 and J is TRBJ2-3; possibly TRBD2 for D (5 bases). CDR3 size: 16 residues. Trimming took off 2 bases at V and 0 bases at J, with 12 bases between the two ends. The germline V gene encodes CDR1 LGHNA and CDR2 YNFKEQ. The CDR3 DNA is TGTGCCAGCAGCCAAATGACTAAACCTAGCACAGATACGCAGTATTTT. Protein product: CASSQMTKPSTDTQYF.

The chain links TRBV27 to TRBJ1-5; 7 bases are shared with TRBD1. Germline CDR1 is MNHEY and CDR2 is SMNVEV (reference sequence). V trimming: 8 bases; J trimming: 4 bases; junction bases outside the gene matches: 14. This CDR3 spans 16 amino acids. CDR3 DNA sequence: TGTGCCAGCCGTAGCTTCACAGGGGTGGGAAATCAGCCCCAGCATTTT. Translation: CASRSFTGVGNQPQHF.

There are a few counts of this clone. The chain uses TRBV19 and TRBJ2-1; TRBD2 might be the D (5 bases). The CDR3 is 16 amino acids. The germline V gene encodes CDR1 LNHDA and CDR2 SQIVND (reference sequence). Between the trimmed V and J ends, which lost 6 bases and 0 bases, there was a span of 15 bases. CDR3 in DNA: TGTGCCAGTAGCGGGATTCCGCCACTCTCCTACAATGAGCAGTTCTTC. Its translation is CASSGIPPLSYNEQFF.

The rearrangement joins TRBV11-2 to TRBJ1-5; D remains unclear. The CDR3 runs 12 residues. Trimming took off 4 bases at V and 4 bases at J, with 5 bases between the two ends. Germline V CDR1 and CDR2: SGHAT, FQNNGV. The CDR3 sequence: CASSSLNQPQHF. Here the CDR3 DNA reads TGTGCCAGCAGCTCCCTAAATCAGCCCCAGCATTTT.

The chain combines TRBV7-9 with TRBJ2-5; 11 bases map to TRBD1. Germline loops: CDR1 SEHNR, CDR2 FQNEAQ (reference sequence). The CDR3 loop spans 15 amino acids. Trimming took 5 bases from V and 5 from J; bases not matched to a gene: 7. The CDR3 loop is CASSHPGTGGETQYF. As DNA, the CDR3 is TGTGCCAGCAGCCACCCCGGGACAGGGGGGGAGACCCAGTACTTC.